The next 25 T cell receptor beta chains were all read from a single sample in a study of T cells after yellow fever vaccination (dated by TCRdb to the late 2010s). To prepare the library, 5' RACE was applied. The reads were generated on an Illumina NovaSeq 6000. TCRdb trimmed public reads at Q25 via fastp, called clones via MiXCR and kept in-frame beta chains. Every entry covers one CDR3 protein and lists the most common genes and DNA from its rows. Within this sample are around 310,000 distinct CDR3 sequences, with under 5% of them counted one time only. The biggest ten clones account for about 24% of the sample. Explained via the paper, the treatment or condition label denotes: live attenuated yellow fever vaccine strain. Specimen: PBMCs, collected 5 days after the yellow fever booster vaccination. The source is a man aged 18 to 35 who received the YFV17D yellow fever vaccine.

This clonotype was recorded many times. This chain joins TRBV7-2 and TRBJ1-2; TRBD1 matches 9 bases. Unmatched junction bases numbered 12, after V lost 5 bases and J lost 2 bases. The CDR3 has 17 amino acids. CDR1 is SGHTA, CDR2 FQGNSA, per germline. The CDR3 nucleotides are TGTGCCAGCAGCAAAAACGGGGCGGGACAGGGAAACTATGGCTACACCTTC. This sequence encodes CASSKNGAGQGNYGYTF. The complete variable domain, with remaining parts taken from reference TRBV7-2 and TRBJ1-2, reads GAGVSQSPSNKVTEKGKDVELRCDPISGHTALYWYRQSLGQGLEFLIYFQGNSAPDKSGLPSDRFSAERTGGSVSTLTIQRTQQEDSAVYLCASSKNGAGQGNYGYTFGSGTRLTVV.

The sample holds a few counts of this clonotype. The chain recombines TRBV4-1 with TRBJ2-4; 10 positions match TRBD1. The J segment lost 0 bases and the V segment lost 3 bases, leaving 14 bases of the junction unmatched. This CDR3 spans 20 amino acids. CDR1 and CDR2 from the germline V gene are MGHRA and YSYEKL. CDR3 residues: CASSQGLTGGLSLAKNIQYF. The CDR3 nucleotides are TGCGCCAGCAGCCAGGGATTGACAGGGGGCCTGAGCCTAGCCAAAAACATTCAGTACTTC.

This rearrangement joins TRBV7-2 to TRBJ2-1; TRBD2 aligns across 7 bases. Germline assignment: CDR1 SGHTA and CDR2 FQGNSA. The CDR3 is 15 amino acids. Trimming took 5 bases from V and 2 from J; bases not matched to a gene: 6. The CDR3 reads CASSPGLVAYNEQFF. Here the CDR3 DNA reads TGTGCCAGCAGCCCCGGACTAGTTGCCTACAATGAGCAGTTCTTC.

This clonotype was seen many times. The J gene is TRBJ1-1, the V gene TRBV4-3; 11 bases map to TRBD1. The CDR3 has 14 residues. Germline loops: CDR1 LGHNA, CDR2 YSLEER. With 6 bases clipped from V and 4 bases from J, the junction kept 4 bases outside the gene matches. The CDR3 protein is CASRSGTGGTEAFF. As DNA, the CDR3 is TGCGCCAGCAGGTCCGGGACAGGGGGCACTGAAGCTTTCTTT.

This sequence joins TRBV10-3 and TRBJ1-1; D is ambiguous. The V gene lost 5 bases and the J gene lost 0 bases, with 4 bases spanning the gap. The CDR3 length is 12 residues. Germline values: CDR1 ENHRY, CDR2 SYGVKD. The CDR3 loop reads CAISTVNTEAFF. CDR3 in DNA: TGTGCCATCAGTACAGTGAACACTGAAGCTTTCTTT.

This clonotype was counted at least ten times. The chain uses TRBV11-2 and TRBJ2-1, with 9 bases fitting TRBD1. CDR1 is SGHAT, CDR2 FQNNGV, per germline. The CDR3 covers 13 residues. The V gene end was trimmed by 6 bases and the J gene end by 8 bases; junction bases not matched to a gene: 5. CDR3 region: CASSRDREDEQFF. DNA of the CDR3: TGTGCCAGCAGTCGGGACAGGGAGGATGAGCAGTTCTTC.

A few counts support this clonotype. The chain combines TRBV11-3 with TRBJ2-7; D may match TRBD1 or TRBD2 (6 bases each). The germline V gene has CDR1 SGHNT and CDR2 YENEEA. V shed 5 bases and J shed 0 bases, with 14 bases lying between them. This CDR3 spans 15 amino acids. This chain's CDR3 is CASSPGAGSSYEQYF. The CDR3 bases are TGTGCCAGCAGCCCAGGGGCGGGGAGCTCCTACGAGCAGTACTTC.

This clonotype was seen a few times. The CDR3 DNA sequence: TGCAGTGCTGGGTCAGGGCAGTACGTC. Translating it yields CSAGSGQYV. The chain joins TRBV20-1 to TRBJ2-7; D is unclear. Germline loops: CDR1 DFQATT, CDR2 SNEGSKA (reference sequence). The CDR3 covers 9 residues. Trimming took off 5 bases at V and 9 bases at J, with 8 bases between the two ends.

Only a few counts were recorded for this clonotype. This sequence joins TRBV6-6 and TRBJ2-5; tentative D call: TRBD2 (8 bases). V shed 8 bases and J shed 2 bases, with 18 bases lying between them. This CDR3 comprises 15 residues. CDR1 and CDR2 from the germline V gene are MNHNY and SVGAGI (reference sequence). CDR3 loop: CASCRGGTVQETQYF. CDR3 coding DNA: TGTGCCAGCTGCCGGGGGGGGACAGTTCAAGAGACCCAGTACTTC.

This clonotype was seen a handful of times. The CDR3 sequence is CASSVAGDTGELFF. The CDR3 coding sequence is TGTGCCAGCAGCGTAGCCGGGGACACCGGGGAGCTGTTTTTT. The chain carries TRBV9 and TRBJ2-2, with D maybe TRBD2 (5 bases). This CDR3 has 14 residues. Germline V lookup: CDR1 SGDLS, CDR2 YYNGEE. The ends were cut back, 0 bases at V and 3 bases at J, with 6 bases in the middle.

The rearrangement links TRBV3-1 to TRBJ2-1; D not certain. The germline gives CDR1 LGHDT, CDR2 YNNKEL (reference sequence). The CDR3 has 16 amino acids. The V and J ends lost 1 base and 6 bases respectively, with 16 bases between them. The CDR3: CASSQGGTISSNEQFF. The CDR3 DNA is TGTGCCAGCAGCCAAGGAGGAACTATTTCGTCCAATGAGCAGTTCTTC.

This clonotype has ten or more counts. The V and J genes are TRBV7-3 and TRBJ1-5; D perhaps matches TRBD1 (6 bases). Trimming shortened V by 6 bases and J by 1 base, and 13 bases separated the two germline ends. CDR1 is SGHTA, CDR2 FQGTGA, per germline. The CDR3 is 15 amino acids. CDR3 in amino acids: CASSPGTLSNQPQHF. CDR3 nucleotide sequence: TGTGCCAGCAGTCCCGGGACATTGAGCAATCAGCCCCAGCATTTT. Drawing the rest from reference TRBV7-3 and TRBJ1-5, the complete variable domain is GAGVSQTPSNKVTEKGKYVELRCDPISGHTALYWYRQSLGQGPEFLIYFQGTGAADDSGLPNDRFFAVRPEGSVSTLKIQRTERGDSAVYLCASSPGTLSNQPQHFGDGTRLSIL.

This clonotype was counted between two and nine times. This chain uses TRBV7-8 with TRBJ2-1; 7 nucleotides match TRBD2. The CDR3 has 15 amino acids. Germline CDR1 reads SGHVS; CDR2 reads FQNEAQ. V gave up 2 bases and J gave up 7 bases; unmatched junction bases: 8. The CDR3 spells CASSLQAGRLNEQFF. CDR3 sequence (DNA): TGTGCCAGCAGCTTACAAGCCGGGAGGCTGAATGAGCAGTTCTTC.

This clonotype was observed a handful of times. V usage is TRBV7-2 and J usage is TRBJ1-2, with 7 nucleotides matching TRBD1. The germline V gene encodes CDR1 SGHTA and CDR2 FQGNSA. V gave up 4 bases and J gave up 4 bases; unmatched junction bases: 12. The CDR3 has 16 residues. DNA of the CDR3: TGTGCCAGCAGCTCCCACAGGGGAGGTGTGGGCTATGGCTACACCTTC. Its protein is CASSSHRGGVGYGYTF. The full variable domain, completed using reference TRBV7-2 and TRBJ1-2, is GAGVSQSPSNKVTEKGKDVELRCDPISGHTALYWYRQSLGQGLEFLIYFQGNSAPDKSGLPSDRFSAERTGGSVSTLTIQRTQQEDSAVYLCASSSHRGGVGYGYTFGSGTRLTVV.

The CDR3 spells CASSPGSGHNEQFF. The CDR3 DNA is TGTGCCAGCAGCCCCGGGTCGGGCCACAATGAGCAGTTCTTC. The rearrangement uses TRBV7-8 and TRBJ2-1; no clear D. Per the germline V gene, CDR1 is SGHVS and CDR2 is FQNEAQ. V was clipped by 5 bases and J by 5 bases, with 13 bases between them. This CDR3 is built from 14 residues.

Only a few counts were recorded for this clonotype. This rearrangement joins TRBV6-5 to TRBJ2-1, with D maybe TRBD1 (5 bases). There are 14 residues in the CDR3. V lost 2 bases, J lost 7 bases, and 12 bases lay in between. CDR1 and CDR2 from the germline V gene are MNHEY and SVGAGI. In DNA, the CDR3 is TGTGCCAGCAGTTACAAAGGGGCCCTGAATGAGCAGTTCTTC. Protein: CASSYKGALNEQFF.

This rearrangement joins TRBV12-3 or TRBV12-4 to TRBJ1-2; TRBD1 is a possible D gene (6 bases). With 5 bases removed from V and 13 bases from J, the gap between germline ends came to 14 bases. The CDR3 covers 11 residues. CDR3 loop: CASSPGDIFTF. CDR3 coding DNA: TGTGCCAGCAGTCCAGGGGACATCTTCACCTTC.

The table lists this clonotype with a few counts. The V and J genes are TRBV2 and TRBJ2-7; D is unclear. Trimming removed 2 bases at V and 3 bases at J, with 11 bases between. This CDR3 has 14 amino acids. Germline lookup yields CDR1 SNHLY and CDR2 FYNNEI. The CDR3 sequence: CASSEIQILYEQYV. DNA for the CDR3: TGTGCCAGCAGTGAAATACAGATACTCTACGAGCAGTACGTC.

This clonotype was detected only a few times. This chain connects TRBV4-3 to TRBJ1-1, with 8 bases identical to TRBD1. V gave up 0 bases and J gave up 0 bases; unmatched junction bases: 15. The CDR3 extends over 20 amino acids. Germline values: CDR1 LGHNA, CDR2 YSLEER. In DNA, the CDR3 is TGCGCCAGCAGCCAAGACCCCCCCGACAGGGGAAGATGGGTGAACACTGAAGCTTTCTTT. Protein product: CASSQDPPDRGRWVNTEAFF.

The chain employs TRBV7-2 and TRBJ2-3; D is unresolved. Germline V gene data show CDR1 as SGHTA and CDR2 as FQGNSA. V dropped 7 bases and J dropped 7 bases, with 12 bases sitting between them. The CDR3 contains 12 residues. The CDR3 nucleotides read TGTGCCAGCACCCAAGACCAACATACGCAGTATTTT. This gives the protein CASTQDQHTQYF. The variable domain in full, completed from reference TRBV7-2 and TRBJ2-3, reads GAGVSQSPSNKVTEKGKDVELRCDPISGHTALYWYRQSLGQGLEFLIYFQGNSAPDKSGLPSDRFSAERTGGSVSTLTIQRTQQEDSAVYLCASTQDQHTQYFGPGTRLTVL.

This chain joins TRBV28 and TRBJ1-2; no firm D call. The CDR3 runs 14 residues. Germline V gene lookup returns CDR1 MDHEN and CDR2 SYDVKM. The ends were cut back, 6 bases at V and 6 bases at J, with 17 bases in the middle. The DNA for the CDR3 is TGTGCCAGCAGCTTGGACTCGTGGTGGGATGGCTACACCTTC. Translated: CASSLDSWWDGYTF.

This clonotype was observed at least ten times. V is TRBV20-1 and J is TRBJ2-3; 11 bases agree with TRBD2. The CDR3 contains 15 residues. Germline values: CDR1 DFQATT, CDR2 SNEGSKA (reference sequence). Trimming cost V 4 bases and J 4 bases; bases outside gene matches: 7. CDR3 coding DNA: TGCAGTGCTACGAAGACTAGCGGGGTGTCAGATACGCAGTATTTT. Translated: CSATKTSGVSDTQYF.

This chain joins TRBV9 and TRBJ1-1, with D tentatively TRBD1 (6 bases). The V gene lost 2 bases and the J gene lost 2 bases, with 10 bases spanning the gap. CDR3 length: 14 amino acids. Looked up from germline, CDR1 is SGDLS and CDR2 is YYNGEE. CDR3 sequence (DNA): TGTGCCAGCAGCGTCTTACAGGGAAACACTGAAGCTTTCTTT. Translation gives CASSVLQGNTEAFF.

At least ten counts were recorded for this clonotype. V usage is TRBV5-1 and J usage is TRBJ1-4; D possibly corresponds to TRBD1 (6 bases). The CDR3 runs 16 residues. V shed 2 bases and J shed 0 bases, with 11 bases lying between them. Germline-derived CDR1 and CDR2 are SGHRS and YFSETQ. DNA of the CDR3: TGCGCCAGCAGCTTAGTTGGACAGACAACTAATGAAAAACTGTTTTTT. Amino acids: CASSLVGQTTNEKLFF.

This clonotype showed up many times. The chain joins TRBV7-2 to TRBJ2-5; tentatively, D is TRBD1 (6 bases). This CDR3 contains 16 residues. Per the germline V gene, CDR1 is SGHTA and CDR2 is FQGNSA. V lost 1 base and J 2 bases, leaving 14 bases between the germline ends. The CDR3: CASSLVDRRVQETQYF. DNA for the CDR3: TGTGCCAGCAGCTTAGTTGACAGGCGTGTACAAGAGACCCAGTACTTC.